This TCR beta chain was profiled in a study of T cell repertoires in cytomegalovirus infection (dated by TCRdb to the late 2010s). About the investigation overall: Donor HLA type was relevant to the analysis, because carriage of CMV infection together with the matching HLA type was indicated by public TCR beta signatures. Paper-wide results and their limitations: In both this cohort and an independent cohort of several hundred donors, the cumulative frequency of public TCR beta family members distinguished carriers of CMV infection plus the relevant HLA type. In the ex vivo response, HLA-C-restricted CMV-specific TCR beta clonotypes were dominant, and in two of eight donors the single most frequent clonotype came from this HLA-C-restricted group.

V and J lose 0 bases and 4 bases, and a span of 12 bases separates them. The CDR3 goes from the cysteine to the phenylalanine over 14 residues. Only the CDR3 DNA is retained, 42 bases long and in frame from the first base. CDR1 and CDR2 were assigned from the germline V gene (reference sequence) as DFQATT and SNEGSKA. The sequencing machine was an Illumina HiSeq 1500. TCRdb reworked the public reads: Q25 trimming with fastp, MiXCR clone assembly, productive beta chains retained. Duplicate CDR3 protein sequences are folded into a single record with the most common DNA and genes. The sample yields around 740,000 distinct CDR3 sequences; approximately 40% were counted once. The ten largest make up about 2.8% of the sample. Turning to this clonotype: No cognate antigen has been identified for it. Base qualities are missing; no much larger clone stands one base away.

The V gene is TRBV20-1 and the J gene is TRBJ2-5; TRBD2 is possibly the D segment (7 matching bases). This sequence originates from a human donor in good health (CMV status not recorded). Some clones in this sample may be carry-over from other donors' samples. Sequences were obtained from PBMCs. CDR3 protein: CSAREGGGPETQYF. The sequenced DNA: TGCAGTGCTAGAGAGGGGGGGGGCCCAGAGACCCAGTACTTC.